This TCR beta chain was captured by sequencing in a study of OX40 agonist ivuxolimab in advanced cancers. Deletions cut 6 bases from V and 4 bases from J, with 6 bases between. The CDR3 loop spans 10 amino acids. From germline, CDR1 is DFQATT and CDR2 SNEGSKA (reference sequence). Method: immunoSEQ multiplex PCR; TCRdb's copy keeps in-frame clones and lacks some. The sample has fewer than 20,000 clones; about 90% are singletons. This chain uses TRBV20-1 with TRBJ1-2; D unresolved. The receptor's source is an adult with an advanced solid tumor such as melanoma, head and neck, liver or kidney cancer. Sequencing used CD4+ or CD8+ T cells sorted from blood, obtained in a trial of the OX40 agonist ivuxolimab. CDR3 bases: TGCAGTGCGCCGACCTATGGCTACACCTTC. It codes for CSAPTYGYTF.